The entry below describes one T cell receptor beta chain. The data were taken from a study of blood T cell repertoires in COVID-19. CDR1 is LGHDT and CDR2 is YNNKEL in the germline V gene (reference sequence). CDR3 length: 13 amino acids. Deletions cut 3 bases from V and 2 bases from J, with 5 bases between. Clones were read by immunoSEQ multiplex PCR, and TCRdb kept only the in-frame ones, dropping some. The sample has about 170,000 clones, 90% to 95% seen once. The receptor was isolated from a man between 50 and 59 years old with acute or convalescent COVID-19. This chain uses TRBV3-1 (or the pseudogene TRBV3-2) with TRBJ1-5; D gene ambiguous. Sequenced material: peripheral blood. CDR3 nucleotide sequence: TGTGCCAGCAGCCACCAGGGCAATCAGCCCCAGCATTTT. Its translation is CASSHQGNQPQHF.